A few counts support the clone carrying this T cell receptor (beta chain). This CDR3 contains 14 residues. The ends lost 2 bases at V and 6 bases at J; junction bases unmatched: 8. The germline V gene encodes CDR1 GTSNPN and CDR2 SVGIG (reference sequence). This sample is part of a study of T cell repertoires in aging, cancer and after chemotherapy. Rearranged V-D-J TRB sequences were amplified with a mixed TRB-A/B primer pool. TCRdb re-called the multiplex PCR reads with MiXCR, one entry per CDR3 protein. The top ten hold about 8% of the sample, which has under 8,500 distinct CDR3 sequences, around 28% seen once. The template was genomic DNA from peripheral blood, not RNA.

Sequenced: blood. The rearrangement uses TRBV30 and TRBJ2-7, with TRBD1 identical over 9 bases. This TCR was sampled from a human donor with a blood cancer. The DNA for the CDR3 is TGTGCCTGGAGTATAGGACAGGGGTTCACCGAGCAGTACTTC. This codes for CAWSIGQGFTEQYF.